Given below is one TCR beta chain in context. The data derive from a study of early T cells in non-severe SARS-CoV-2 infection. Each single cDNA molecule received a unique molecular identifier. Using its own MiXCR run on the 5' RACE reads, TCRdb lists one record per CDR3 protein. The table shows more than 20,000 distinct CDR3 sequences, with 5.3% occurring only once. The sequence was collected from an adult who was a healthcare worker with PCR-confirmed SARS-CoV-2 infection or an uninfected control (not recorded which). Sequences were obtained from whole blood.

The CDR3 protein is CASSLTGMGGNQPQHF. The CDR3 DNA reads TGTGCCAGCAGCCTGACAGGGATGGGCGGCAATCAGCCCCAGCATTTT. The gene calls are TRBV6-2 or TRBV6-3 and TRBJ1-5; 7 bases are a match to TRBD1. V trimming: 6 bases; J trimming: 2 bases; junction bases outside the gene matches: 10. CDR3 length: 16 residues. Germline values: CDR1 MNHEY, CDR2 SVGEGT.